This T cell receptor beta chain derives from a study of response to subunit inactivated influenza vaccine. Study results and caveats: New T cells are recruited in small numbers by each seasonal influenza vaccination, according to the authors' suggestion.

The table lists this clonotype with many counts. Its antigen is unidentified. Germline CDR1 is MNHNS and CDR2 is SASEGT. The CDR3 extends over 14 amino acids. The J segment lost 6 bases and the V segment lost 7 bases, leaving 3 bases of the junction unmatched. Via MiXCR, TCRdb re-called the RT-PCR reads, giving one row per CDR3 protein. This table has under 500,000 distinct CDR3 sequences, roughly 9.8% appearing once. This receptor was identified in a man in his fifties who received an inactivated influenza vaccine. This material consisted of PBMCs from blood, taken more than 35 days after vaccination. This rearrangement joins TRBV6-1 to TRBJ1-6; 10 nucleotides match TRBD1. The CDR3 sequence is CASKRDRGNSPLHF. The CDR3, as DNA: TGTGCCAGCAAACGGGACAGGGGTAATTCACCCCTCCACTTT.